What follows is one TCR beta chain and its context. Antigen unknown. This CDR3 is built from 18 residues. The V gene's germline CDR1 is SGHKS and CDR2 YYEKEE (reference sequence). V lost 4 bases, J lost 1 base, and 16 bases stayed unmatched. This entry belongs to a study of graft-versus-host responses after intestinal transplantation. Background on the study: For approximately three years after anti-thymocyte globulin induction, all recipients took tacrolimus and steroids.

Study-wide findings and caveats: GvH clone levels peaked in circulation, and this peak was associated with early post-transplant HvG declines. Recipient marrow held GvH clones, some first seen in ileum or blood.

Data came from immunoSEQ multiplex PCR; TCRdb stores just in-frame clones and leaves some out. This table has tens of thousands of clones, 90% to 95% appearing once. The sequencing here drew on unstimulated CD4+ T cells sorted from spleen or lymph node cells, taken before intestinal transplant. The sequence was collected from a human donor who received an intestinal transplant. This chain links TRBV5-5 with TRBJ1-1; 7 nucleotides agree with TRBD1. CDR3 DNA sequence: TGTGCCAGCAGCCCCGGTCGACAACAGGGGCGCTGGAACACTGAAGCTTTCTTT. Translation: CASSPGRQQGRWNTEAFF. Drawing the rest from reference TRBV5-5 and TRBJ1-1, the complete variable domain is DAGVTQSPTHLIKTRGQQVTLRCSPISGHKSVSWYQQVLGQGPQFIFQYYEKEERGRGNFPDRFSARQFPNYSSELNVNALLLGDSALYLCASSPGRQQGRWNTEAFFGQGTRLTVV.